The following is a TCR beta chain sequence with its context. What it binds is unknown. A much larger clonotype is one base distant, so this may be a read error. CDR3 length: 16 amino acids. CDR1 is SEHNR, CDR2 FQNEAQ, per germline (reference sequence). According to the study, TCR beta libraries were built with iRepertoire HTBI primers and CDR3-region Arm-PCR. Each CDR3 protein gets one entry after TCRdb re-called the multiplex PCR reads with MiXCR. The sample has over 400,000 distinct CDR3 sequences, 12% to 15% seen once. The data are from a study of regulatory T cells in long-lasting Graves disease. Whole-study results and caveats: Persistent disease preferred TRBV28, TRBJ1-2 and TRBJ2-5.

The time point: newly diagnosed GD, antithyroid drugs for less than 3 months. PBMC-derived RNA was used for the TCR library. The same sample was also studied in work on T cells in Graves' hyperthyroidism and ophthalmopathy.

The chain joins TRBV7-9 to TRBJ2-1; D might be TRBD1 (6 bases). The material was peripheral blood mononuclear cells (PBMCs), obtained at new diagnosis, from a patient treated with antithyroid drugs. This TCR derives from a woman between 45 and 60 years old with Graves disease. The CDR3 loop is CASSLEFRGTYNERFF. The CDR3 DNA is TGTGCCAGCAGCTTAGAGTTTAGGGGGACCTACAATGAGCGGTTCTTC. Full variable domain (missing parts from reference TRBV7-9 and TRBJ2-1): DTGVSQNPRHKITKRGQNVTFRCDPISEHNRLYWYRQTLGQGPEFLTYFQNEAQLEKSRLLSDRFSAERPKGSFSTLEIQRTEQGDSAMYLCASSLEFRGTYNERFFGPGTRLTVL.